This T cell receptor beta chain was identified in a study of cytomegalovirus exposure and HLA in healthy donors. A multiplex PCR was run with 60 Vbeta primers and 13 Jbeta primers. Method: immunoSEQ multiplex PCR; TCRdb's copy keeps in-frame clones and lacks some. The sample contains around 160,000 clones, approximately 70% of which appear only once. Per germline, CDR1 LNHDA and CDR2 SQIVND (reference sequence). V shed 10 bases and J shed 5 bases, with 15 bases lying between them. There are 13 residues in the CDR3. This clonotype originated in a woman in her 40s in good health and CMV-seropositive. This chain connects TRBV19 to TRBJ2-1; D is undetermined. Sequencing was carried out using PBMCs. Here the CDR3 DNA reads TGTGCCACCCGTGACGGTGGAGACAATGAGCAGTTCTTC. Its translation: CATRDGGDNEQFF.